Reported below is one TCR beta chain. Which antigen it targets is not known. Per-base quality was not reported, and no clone a single base away is much larger than it. The library was obtained by the immunoSEQ multiplex PCR assay. TCRdb obtained this table from immuneACCESS and retained in-frame rearrangements with V and J assigned. These tables miss some clones; where compared with another copy, unresolved V genes account for less than half of the shortfall, and the remainder is unexplained. In all, the sample holds around 42,000 clones, and approximately 82% of those were seen once. The ten most abundant clones make up about 50% of the sample. The sample comes from a study of control samples from healthy donors and cancer patients (dated by TCRdb to 2019 to 2021). The V end gives up 1 base and the J end 7 bases, leaving 10 bases in the junction not matched to a gene. Sequences MNHEY (CDR1) and SVGAGI (CDR2) are obtained from the germline V gene. The CDR3 has 16 amino acids, counting the end cysteine and phenylalanine. The read is trimmed to its CDR3 DNA, 48 bases read in frame from base 1.

The sequenced sample consisted of blood. The chain is encoded by TRBV6-5 joined to TRBJ2-1; 7 of the junction bases match TRBD2. The receptor comes from a man in his 60s in good health. The nucleotide sequence is given as TGTGCCAGCAGTTACTTTACTAGCGCGGTACGTAATGAGCAGTTCTTC. Its amino acids are CASSYFTSAVRNEQFF.